Below, 26 T cell receptor beta chains from the same sample are listed, as sequenced in a study of cytomegalovirus exposure and HLA in healthy donors. The PCR made use of 60 Vbeta and 13 Jbeta primers. Only in-frame clones appear in the TCRdb table, and some are missing; sequencing was by immunoSEQ multiplex PCR. Of 110,000 or so clones in the sample, 76% are singletons; the top ten hold about 15%. Input material: PBMCs. Receptors originate from a man aged 50 to 60 in good health and CMV-seropositive.

V is TRBV19 and J is TRBJ1-1, with a tentative D call TRBD1 (5 bases). Germline lookup yields CDR1 LNHDA and CDR2 SQIVND (reference sequence). V was trimmed by 5 bases and J by 8 bases, leaving 18 bases between them. The CDR3 totals 14 residues. The CDR3 protein is CASSPGGGPPEAFF. For the CDR3, the DNA is TGTGCCAGTAGTCCCGGCGGGGGACCTCCAGAAGCTTTCTTT.

This clone was detected a few times. The CDR3 DNA sequence: TGTGCCAGCAGTTTAGGGAGCGCTCAGCCCCAGCATTTT. Amino acid sequence: CASSLGSAQPQHF. The rearrangement joins TRBV28 to TRBJ1-5; no reliable D call. From germline, CDR1 is MDHEN and CDR2 SYDVKM. Trimming pared 2 bases from V and 6 bases from J, leaving 8 bases between. This CDR3 contains 13 residues.

The chain has TRBV28 and TRBJ1-2; 8 bases line up with TRBD1. Germline CDR1 and CDR2: MDHEN and SYDVKM. With V trimmed by 10 bases and J by 3 bases, 10 bases remained unmatched. The CDR3 is 14 residues long. The CDR3 region is CAITPTGVDYGYTF. The CDR3, as DNA: TGTGCCATCACCCCGACAGGGGTAGACTATGGCTACACCTTC.

The rearrangement links TRBV5-1 to TRBJ2-7; D unclear. Trimming took 5 bases from V and 3 from J, leaving 15 bases between them. The CDR3 consists of 14 residues. The germline CDR1 and CDR2 sequences are SGHRS and YFSETQ. The CDR3 sequence is CASRTTPGNYEQYF. CDR3 nucleotide sequence: TGCGCCAGCAGGACCACTCCGGGTAACTACGAGCAGTACTTC.

J is TRBJ2-1 and V is TRBV6-6; weak D call: TRBD2 (5 bases). Trimming stripped 11 bases from V and 5 bases from J, with 13 bases between. The CDR3 is 12 amino acids. The germline gives CDR1 MNHNY, CDR2 SVGAGI (reference sequence). The CDR3 coding sequence is TGTGCCGGAGGACTCGGGAACAATGAGCAGTTCTTC. Residues: CAGGLGNNEQFF.

The genes are TRBV28 and TRBJ2-7, with 7 bases aligning to TRBD2. With 5 bases clipped from V and 3 bases from J, the junction kept 7 bases outside the gene matches. Germline V gene data show CDR1 as MDHEN and CDR2 as SYDVKM. This CDR3 region has 14 residues. CDR3 loop: CASSRGGSDYEQYF. The CDR3 DNA sequence: TGTGCCAGCAGTAGGGGCGGGAGTGACTACGAGCAGTACTTC.

This sequence joins TRBV27 and TRBJ1-4; 8 bases fit TRBD1. The trim removed 0 bases at V and 3 bases at J, leaving 6 bases unmatched. Germline CDR1 MNHEY, CDR2 SMNVEV (reference sequence). The CDR3 sequence is 17 residues long. The CDR3 DNA sequence: TGTGCCAGCAGTTTATCGGTCAGGGGGCGATCTAATGAAAAACTGTTTTTT. Translated, it gives CASSLSVRGRSNEKLFF.

This clone was seen once. The V and J genes are TRBV19 and TRBJ1-5; D not resolved. The CDR3 is made up of 15 amino acids. The germline V gene has CDR1 LNHDA and CDR2 SQIVND (reference sequence). V shed 7 bases and J shed 5 bases, with 18 bases lying between them. The CDR3 region is CASTSRRSHDQPQHF. The CDR3 region has the DNA TGTGCCAGTACCTCCCGGAGGAGCCACGATCAGCCCCAGCATTTT.

The chain carries TRBV7-6 and TRBJ2-1; the match to TRBD2 covers 9 bases. This CDR3 is built from 15 residues. Trimming removed 5 bases from V and 8 bases from J; junction bases left unmatched: 10. Germline V gene sequence: CDR1 SGHVS, CDR2 FNYEAQ. CDR3 in DNA: TGTGCCAGCAGCGCCTACCTAGCGGGGAGCGATGAGCAGTTCTTC. Protein: CASSAYLAGSDEQFF.

The rearrangement joins TRBV4-1 to TRBJ1-2; TRBD1 matches at 7 bases. CDR3 length: 17 residues. J was trimmed by 8 bases and V by 0 bases; bases with no gene match: 15. Per the germline V gene, CDR1 is MGHRA and CDR2 is YSYEKL. This CDR3 is CASSQDGKGRGKGGYTF. DNA for the CDR3: TGCGCCAGCAGCCAAGATGGGAAAGGCAGGGGGAAAGGGGGCTACACCTTC.

The DNA for the CDR3 is TGCGCCAGCAGGCCGGGACAGGGGTCCGAGCAGTACTTC. Encoded protein: CASRPGQGSEQYF. V gene TRBV10-2 combines with J gene TRBJ2-7, with TRBD1 identical over 10 bases. V shed 6 bases, J shed 6 bases, and the junction held 5 bases outside the gene matches. The CDR3 is 13 residues long. CDR1 WSHSY and CDR2 SAAADI come from the germline V gene.

Remarks on this clone: The CDR3 carries no conserved terminal phenylalanine or tryptophan, so it likely arises from a read error. The limits of the CDR3 on the DNA are not certain, so only TCRdb's listed CDR3 is given. This chain links TRBV11-3 with TRBJ2-2; the table's D gene call, TRBD2, was not cross checked with the DNA. The CDR3 is made up of 14 amino acids, end residues included. Germline V gene lookup returns CDR1 SGHNT and CDR2 YENEEA. The CDR3 sequence: CASSLDHPVGELFL.

The CDR3 loop is CARRPSTNEQFF. DNA for the CDR3: TGTGCCAGACGGCCTAGTACCAATGAGCAGTTCTTC. V is TRBV7-5 and J is TRBJ2-1; the table assigns TRBD2, which was not confirmed against the DNA. TRBV7-5 is flagged as a pseudogene. This CDR3 contains 12 residues.

This clone was detected a few times. The chain is built from TRBV5-1 and TRBJ2-3, with 12 bases lining up with TRBD2. V lost 3 bases and J lost 4; bases outside the gene matches: 0. The germline CDR1 and CDR2 sequences are SGHRS and YFSETQ. The CDR3 contains 14 residues. CDR3 region: CASSSSGRADTQYF. Written as DNA, the CDR3 is TGCGCCAGCAGCTCTAGCGGGAGGGCAGATACGCAGTATTTT.

J is TRBJ2-4 and V is TRBV2, with 7 bases that match TRBD1. From germline, CDR1 is SNHLY and CDR2 FYNNEI. Unmatched junction bases numbered 3, after V lost 1 base and J lost 0 bases. This CDR3 is built from 16 residues. This CDR3 reads CASSEGDSRAKNIQYF. The CDR3, as DNA: TGTGCCAGCAGTGAAGGGGACAGCCGAGCCAAAAACATTCAGTACTTC.

This rearrangement joins TRBV5-1 to TRBJ2-1; possibly TRBD1 for D (5 bases). Trimming removed 0 bases at V and 1 base at J, with 8 bases between. CDR1 is SGHRS, CDR2 YFSETQ, per germline. This CDR3 has 15 residues. The CDR3 DNA reads TGCGCCAGCAGCTTGGTCCCAGGGTCCTACAATGAGCAGTTCTTC. It specifies CASSLVPGSYNEQFF.

J is TRBJ2-7 and V is TRBV2, with D perhaps matching TRBD1 (6 bases). Trimming removed 2 bases at V and 3 bases at J, with 14 bases between. Germline assignment: CDR1 SNHLY and CDR2 FYNNEI. The CDR3 covers 15 residues. CDR3 in DNA: TGTGCCAGCAGTGAAAACCAGGGGATCAGCTACGAGCAGTACTTC. This gives the protein CASSENQGISYEQYF.

This clone was seen ten or more times. The V call is TRBV19, the J call TRBJ2-4; TRBD1 agrees at 12 bases. Trimming cost V 4 bases and J 12 bases; bases outside gene matches: 10. This CDR3 comprises 15 residues. Germline lookup yields CDR1 LNHDA and CDR2 SQIVND (reference sequence). The DNA of the CDR3 is TGTGCCAGTAGTAGCCGGGACAGGGGGCGTCCTGCTCAGTACTTC. It translates to CASSSRDRGRPAQYF.

The rearrangement links TRBV27 to TRBJ1-6; D not resolved. The CDR3 loop spans 15 amino acids. V lost 7 bases to trimming and J lost 6 bases, with 16 bases between them. CDR1 and CDR2 from the germline V gene are MNHEY and SMNVEV (reference sequence). In DNA, the CDR3 is TGTGCCAGCACCCCGCGAGCACGCGCTAATTCACCCCTCCACTTT. Protein sequence: CASTPRARANSPLHF.

The gene calls are TRBV21-1 and TRBJ2-5; the DNA was not used to check the table's D call, TRBD2. TRBV21-1 corresponds to a pseudogene. There are 14 residues in the CDR3. The CDR3 spells CASSKGTSPETQYF. Written as DNA, the CDR3 is TGTGCCAGCAGCAAAGGTACGAGCCCGGAGACCCAGTACTTC.

The V call is TRBV2, the J call TRBJ1-6; 7 bases align to TRBD1. CDR3 size: 12 residues. After removal of 11 bases from V and 9 bases from J, the junction contained 7 bases not matched to a gene. Germline V gene data show CDR1 as SNHLY and CDR2 as FYNNEI. CDR3 DNA: TGTGCCGACAGGGCGGATGGTTCACCCCTCCACTTT. Protein product: CADRADGSPLHF.

The V and J genes are TRBV27 and TRBJ2-3, with 8 positions matching TRBD1. V gave up 3 bases and J gave up 3 bases; unmatched junction bases: 5. The CDR3 is 15 residues long. The V gene's germline CDR1 is MNHEY and CDR2 SMNVEV (reference sequence). The CDR3 DNA follows: TGTGCCAGCAGTTTCTGGGACAGGAGAACAGATACGCAGTATTTT. Translating gives CASSFWDRRTDTQYF.

A note on this clone: Germline is not matched at one junction end, which may reflect a read error. The chain joins TRBV6-5 to TRBJ2-7, with D unresolved. The CDR3 length is 15 residues. Germline V gene sequence: CDR1 MNHEY, CDR2 SVGAGI. The CDR3 sequence: CASSLFVRASSEQYF. The DNA of the CDR3 is TGTGCCAGCAGTCTTTTTGTCAGAGCTTCGAGCGAGCAATACTTC.

This chain connects TRBV18 to TRBJ2-1; D gene unclear. V was trimmed by 2 bases and J by 2 bases, leaving 10 bases between them. The CDR3 has 15 residues. Germline V gives CDR1 KGHSH, CDR2 LQKENI. The DNA for the CDR3 is TGTGCCAGCTCACCAAACCCTACCACCTACAATGAGCAGTTCTTC. Its protein is CASSPNPTTYNEQFF.

This clone has a handful of counts. The CDR3 bases are TGCAGCGTTTATCCGGGACAGGGGATTGAAAAACTGTTTTTT. This gives the protein CSVYPGQGIEKLFF. The gene calls are TRBV29-1 and TRBJ1-4, with 10 bases fitting TRBD1. V shed 5 bases, J shed 7 bases, and the junction held 7 bases outside the gene matches. The CDR3 runs to 14 residues. The germline V gene encodes CDR1 SQVTM and CDR2 ANQGSEA.

The V call is TRBV18, the J call TRBJ2-7, with TRBD1 matching 10 bases. After removal of 8 bases from V and 9 bases from J, the junction contained 13 bases not matched to a gene. The CDR3 has 14 residues. CDR1 is KGHSH, CDR2 LQKENI, per germline. CDR3: CASRPGQGPRGQYF. The CDR3 DNA sequence: TGTGCCAGCAGACCGGGACAGGGGCCTCGTGGGCAGTACTTC. The full variable domain, with the rest looked up from reference TRBV18 and TRBJ2-7, is NAGVMQNPRHLVRRRGQEARLRCSPMKGHSHVYWYRQLPEEGLKFMVYLQKENIIDESGMPKERFSAEFPKEGPSILRIQQVVRGDSAAYFCASRPGQGPRGQYFGPGTRLTVT.